This T cell receptor beta chain is from a study of T-cell reconstitution after alpha-beta-depleted transplantation in children. Looked up from germline, CDR1 is SGHVS and CDR2 is FQNEAQ. V lost 5 bases and J 2 bases, leaving 18 bases between the germline ends. This CDR3 is 16 amino acids long. The library targeted TCRbeta and was prepared with unique molecular identifiers. TCRdb independently ran MiXCR on the PCR reads; one entry per CDR3 protein. Counted here are about 610,000 distinct CDR3 sequences, roughly 10% occurring once; the ten biggest clones make up 4%. The source of this sequence is a human donor who donated a stem cell graft to a child with acute myeloid leukemia. The chain employs TRBV7-8 and TRBJ2-5, with D tentatively TRBD2 (6 bases). Sequenced material: PBMCs from the stem cell graft donor, taken from the stem cell graft. The CDR3 DNA is TGTGCCAGCAGCGAAGGACGGGGCGGGAATCAAGAGACCCAGTACTTC. Translation: CASSEGRGGNQETQYF. Together with reference TRBV7-8 and TRBJ2-5, the CDR3 gives the full variable domain: GAGVSQSPRYKVAKRGQDVALRCDPISGHVSLFWYQQALGQGPEFLTYFQNEAQLDKSGLPSDRFFAERPEGSVSTLKIQRTQQEDSAVYLCASSEGRGGNQETQYFGPGTRLLVL.